In this sample, the clone carrying this T cell receptor (beta chain) turned up a few times. Its antigen remains unidentified. This entry belongs to a study of CD8+ T cells in alopecia areata. Treatment: oral pan-JAK inhibitor, 5-10 mg twice daily. General observations from the study: In scalp and blood during tofacitinib, many expanded lesional clones persisted. Lesional scalp exceeded normal scalp in clonality, especially in alopecia totalis/universalis.

Extraction of RNA preceded its reverse transcription into cDNA, which served as the sequencing template. Sequencing was performed with immunoSEQ multiplex PCR; in TCRdb, only in-frame clones are kept and a portion is missing. The sample includes more than 200,000 clones, over 40% of them seen just once. This CDR3 is built from 16 residues. Trimming cost V 3 bases and J 3 bases; bases outside gene matches: 10. Germline CDR1 and CDR2: GTSNPN and SVGIG (reference sequence). The sample in question was CD4+ T cells sorted from blood, obtained at approximately week 36, from a patient treated with tofacitinib. This chain connects TRBV30 to TRBJ1-2; 10 bases map to TRBD1. The TCR originated in a human donor with alopecia areata. For the CDR3, the DNA is TGTGCCTGGAGCCTCCCCTTGACAGGGGGCGACTATGGCTACACCTTC. It yields the protein CAWSLPLTGGDYGYTF.